What follows are 14 T cell receptor beta chains derived from one specimen sequenced in a study of monozygotic twins with inflammatory bowel disease. TCRdb reworked the 5' RACE reads into one entry per CDR3 protein, no DNA. This listing includes a few hundred thousand distinct CDR3 sequences. Sequencing was carried out using blood. The receptors here all came from a human donor with ulcerative colitis or Crohn's disease, or a healthy co-twin of an affected twin (not recorded which).

This chain joins TRBV12-3 or TRBV12-4 and TRBJ1-3; as DNA is missing, the TRBD1 call by TCRdb cannot be tested. CDR3 size: 17 residues. The chain's CDR3 is CASSPSLGTGRGNTIYF.

Here the CDR3 reads CASRDRNYEQYF. This chain uses TRBV19 with TRBJ2-7; TCRdb gives TRBD1 as the D gene, but with no DNA this cannot be confirmed. The CDR3 covers 12 residues. Germline CDR1 reads LNHDA; CDR2 reads SQIVND (reference sequence).

The genes are TRBV3-1 and TRBJ1-2; the D call from TCRdb, TRBD1, cannot be confirmed without DNA. This CDR3 contains 17 residues. Germline CDR1 LGHDT, CDR2 YNNKEL (reference sequence). The CDR3 is CASSRSNLRGPRDGYTF.

The rearrangement uses TRBV6-2 or TRBV6-3 and TRBJ2-3; without DNA, the TCRdb call of TRBD2 cannot be checked. Germline V gene data show CDR1 as MNHEY and CDR2 as SVGEGT. This CDR3 contains 16 residues. CDR3: CASSIRSGGGTDTQYF.

The V and J genes are TRBV5-6 and TRBJ1-1. Per germline, CDR1 SGHDT and CDR2 YYEEEE. This CDR3 comprises 14 residues. CDR3 region: CASSLTVSNTEAFF.

The V call is TRBV5-4, the J call TRBJ2-7; checking the TCRdb D call of TRBD1 is not possible without DNA. CDR3 length equals 14 residues. CDR1 SGHNT and CDR2 YYREEE come from the germline V gene (reference sequence). The CDR3 is CASRVEQEGYEQYF. The variable domain in full, with the rest retrieved from reference TRBV5-4 and TRBJ2-7, is ETGVTQSPTHLIKTRGQQVTLRCSSQSGHNTVSWYQQALGQGPQFIFQYYREEENGRGNFPPRFSGLQFPNYSSELNVNALELDDSALYLCASRVEQEGYEQYFGPGTRLTVT.

The chain recombines TRBV20-1 with TRBJ2-2; TCRdb lists TRBD1, though no DNA is available to test this call. The CDR3 contains 16 residues. Germline V gives CDR1 DFQATT, CDR2 SNEGSKA (reference sequence). The CDR3 region is CSARDQRQGDTGELFF.

The J gene is TRBJ2-2, the V gene TRBV12-3 or TRBV12-4. This CDR3 region has 16 residues. The CDR3 loop is CASSPLLLLNTGELFF.

The chain links TRBV20-1 to TRBJ1-5; TCRdb lists TRBD1, though no DNA is available to test this call. The CDR3 runs 13 residues. Germline V gives CDR1 DFQATT, CDR2 SNEGSKA (reference sequence). Here the CDR3 reads CSASLRGNQPQHF.

This chain connects TRBV6-6 to TRBJ2-7; the TCRdb D gene call, TRBD1, has no DNA to confirm it. The CDR3 spans 14 residues. Germline CDR1 and CDR2: MNHNY and SVGAGI (reference sequence). The CDR3 loop reads CASSYQGGGYEQYF.

This chain links TRBV19 with TRBJ2-1; the D call of TRBD2 rests on TCRdb alone, since no DNA is present to check it. CDR1 is LNHDA, CDR2 SQIVND, per germline (reference sequence). The CDR3 is 17 amino acids. The CDR3 sequence: CASSGLAGAVNYNEQFF.

The chain uses TRBV27 and TRBJ1-4; without DNA, the TCRdb call of TRBD1 cannot be checked. There are 15 residues in the CDR3. Germline V gene sequence: CDR1 MNHEY, CDR2 SMNVEV (reference sequence). The CDR3 loop is CASRGQGVSNEKLFF. Combining the CDR3 with reference TRBV27 and TRBJ1-4 gives the whole variable domain EAQVTQNPRYLITVTGKKLTVTCSQNMNHEYMSWYRQDPGLGLRQIYYSMNVEVTDKGDVPEGYKVSRKEKRNFPLILESPSPNQTSLYFCASRGQGVSNEKLFFGSGTQLSVL.

The genes are TRBV7-2 and TRBJ2-2; TCRdb outputs TRBD1, but without DNA this stays unchecked. CDR1 is SGHTA, CDR2 FQGNSA, per germline. CDR3 length: 14 residues. The CDR3 protein is CASSIQGTAGELFF.

This chain connects TRBV5-4 to TRBJ2-1; the D gene TCRdb calls, TRBD1, cannot be checked with no DNA. This CDR3 has 15 amino acids. Germline V lookup: CDR1 SGHNT, CDR2 YYREEE (reference sequence). This CDR3 is CASSSQGMLYNEQFF.